The 8 T cell receptor beta chains in this list originate from one sample, sequenced in a study of OX40 agonist ivuxolimab in advanced cancers. Assay used: immunoSEQ multiplex PCR; TCRdb lists only in-frame clones, some missing. The table includes 53,000 or so clones, around nine tenths detected once. Here the sequenced sample was CD4+ or CD8+ T cells sorted from blood, taken in a trial of the OX40 agonist ivuxolimab. All receptors come from an adult with an advanced solid tumor such as melanoma, head and neck, liver or kidney cancer.

This chain links TRBV30 with TRBJ2-7; D uncertain. V gave up 4 bases and J gave up 0 bases, with 7 bases separating them. The CDR3 runs 12 residues. Germline CDR1 GTSNPN, CDR2 SVGIG (reference sequence). This CDR3 is CAWNRDSYEQYF. The CDR3 DNA reads as TGTGCCTGGAACAGAGACTCCTACGAGCAGTACTTC.

The chain links TRBV10-2 to TRBJ2-1; 12 positions match TRBD2. This CDR3 region has 15 residues. The germline V gene encodes CDR1 WSHSY and CDR2 SAAADI. V shed 8 bases and J 1 base; nucleotides not matched to a gene: 3. The CDR3, as DNA: TGCGCCAGCCGACTAGCGGGAGCGTCCTACAATGAGCAGTTCTTC. It translates to CASRLAGASYNEQFF.

The V call is TRBV6-5, the J call TRBJ2-7, with D possibly TRBD1 on 5 matching bases. There are 13 residues in the CDR3. With 8 bases removed from V and 0 bases from J, the gap between germline ends came to 11 bases. In germline, CDR1 is MNHEY, CDR2 SVGAGI. CDR3 loop: CASRAGNSYEQYF. Written as DNA, the CDR3 is TGTGCCAGCCGGGCAGGGAACTCCTACGAGCAGTACTTC.

The chain recombines TRBV27 with TRBJ2-7, with D unclear. V lost 2 bases, J lost 3 bases, and 8 bases lay in between. Germline V gene data show CDR1 as MNHEY and CDR2 as SMNVEV (reference sequence). This CDR3 is built from 13 residues. The CDR3 here is CASSLPLSYEQYF. Here the CDR3 DNA reads TGTGCCAGCAGTTTACCGCTTAGCTACGAGCAGTACTTC.

This chain connects TRBV19 to TRBJ1-2; 7 bases align to TRBD1. The J segment lost 7 bases and the V segment lost 6 bases, leaving 11 bases of the junction unmatched. In germline, CDR1 is LNHDA, CDR2 SQIVND (reference sequence). This CDR3 region has 14 residues. The CDR3 nucleotides are TGTGCCAGTAGAGCCCTCGGGACAGAGGTTGGCTACACCTTC. Its translation: CASRALGTEVGYTF. The whole variable domain, remainder taken from reference TRBV19 and TRBJ1-2, is DGGITQSPKYLFRKEGQNVTLSCEQNLNHDAMYWYRQDPGQGLRLIYYSQIVNDFQKGDIAEGYSVSREKKESFPLTVTSAQKNPTAFYLCASRALGTEVGYTFGSGTRLTVV.

This clone showed up just once. This chain connects TRBV2 to TRBJ1-2; no clear D. V was shortened by 8 bases and J by 2 bases, with 18 bases between the two germline ends. CDR3 length equals 15 residues. CDR1 SNHLY and CDR2 FYNNEI come from the germline V gene. The CDR3 reads CASLNGPAINYGYTF. The CDR3 DNA reads TGTGCCAGCTTAAACGGCCCCGCTATCAACTATGGCTACACCTTC.

The J gene is TRBJ2-5, the V gene TRBV7-3; 9 positions match TRBD1. Germline assignment: CDR1 SGHTA and CDR2 FQGTGA. This CDR3 has 13 residues. V was pared by 4 bases and J by 5 bases, with 2 bases of the junction left unmatched. As DNA, the CDR3 is TGTGCCAGCAGCTCGGGACAGGGTGAGACCCAGTACTTC. Encoded protein: CASSSGQGETQYF.

In this sample, this clone turned up a few times. This chain connects TRBV5-4 to TRBJ2-1; D unresolved. The CDR3 has 13 amino acids. V was shortened by 1 base and J by 5 bases, with 7 bases between the two germline ends. The germline V gene has CDR1 SGHNT and CDR2 YYREEE (reference sequence). The CDR3 nucleotides are TGTGCCAGCAGCTTGCGAGTAGACAATGAGCAGTTCTTC. Amino acid sequence: CASSLRVDNEQFF.